This TCR beta chain was recorded in a study of cytomegalovirus exposure and HLA in healthy donors. Across the study: Earlier work reported some 110 million unique TCR beta sequences from roughly 180 million T cells.

PCR used 60 Vbeta primers and 13 Jbeta primers. Data came from immunoSEQ multiplex PCR; TCRdb stores just in-frame clones and leaves some out. The sample yields 150,000 to 200,000 clones, around 79% seen once. With regard to this clone: Its antigen is unknown.

This CDR3 has 12 residues. Germline-derived CDR1 and CDR2 are SGHRS and YFSETQ. V gave up 2 bases and J gave up 6 bases, with 8 bases separating them. Whole-study findings and limits: Cytomegalovirus association was listed for under 200 TCR beta chains. Earlier analysis found most TCR beta V segments productive about 90% or about 30% of the time.

Sequencing used PBMCs. The chain employs TRBV5-1 and TRBJ1-2; D unresolved. This TCR derives from a woman aged 45-65 years in good health and CMV-seronegative. This CDR3 is CASSLGGNGYTF. CDR3 nucleotide sequence: TGCGCCAGCAGCTTAGGAGGTAATGGCTACACCTTC.